These 16 T cell receptor beta chains share one sample of origin, sequenced in a study of neoadjuvant anti-PD-1 for oral cavity cancer. The method was immunoSEQ multiplex PCR; TCRdb's version includes in-frame clones alone and lacks a portion of them. The sample lists around 34,000 clones, 87% occurring once. This specimen was PBMCs, taken before nivolumab (anti-PD-1) treatment. The receptors were gathered from a person between 40 and 79 years old with oral cavity squamous cell carcinoma.

This sequence joins TRBV9 and TRBJ2-3; 14 positions agree with TRBD2. The CDR3 extends over 20 amino acids. CDR1 and CDR2 (germline): SGDLS, YYNGEE. The ends lost 3 bases at V and 3 bases at J; junction bases unmatched: 15. The CDR3 DNA is TGTGCCAGCAGCGGACCAAGACTAGCGGGGGGGCCGGGTAGGACAGATACGCAGTATTTT. Translated: CASSGPRLAGGPGRTDTQYF.

The rearrangement links TRBV10-3 to TRBJ1-2, with D possibly TRBD1 on 6 matching bases. Germline loops: CDR1 ENHRY, CDR2 SYGVKD. V was pared by 11 bases and J by 2 bases, with 12 bases between. The CDR3 has 12 amino acids. CDR3 in amino acids: CAAATGNYGYTF. CDR3 nucleotides: TGTGCCGCAGCCACAGGGAACTATGGCTACACCTTC.

In its sample, this clone was seen once. The J gene is TRBJ1-2, the V gene TRBV5-1; D ambiguous. The CDR3 has 18 amino acids. Germline CDR1 SGHRS, CDR2 YFSETQ. Deletions cut 0 bases from V and 8 bases from J, with 26 bases between. CDR3 coding DNA: TGCGCCAGCAGCTTGGTAGCTCTAGGAGGGAGTGAGGGAGTGGGCTACACCTTC. Protein product: CASSLVALGGSEGVGYTF.

The CDR3, as DNA: TGTGCCAGCAGGGGGGGGAGGAACACTGAAGCTTTCTTT. Encoded protein: CASRGGRNTEAFF. This sequence joins TRBV6-6 and TRBJ1-1; the D gene is possibly TRBD1 (5 bases). CDR3 length: 13 amino acids. V lost 6 bases and J 1 base, leaving 9 bases between the germline ends. Germline CDR1 and CDR2: MNHNY and SVGAGI (reference sequence).

This chain joins TRBV5-6 and TRBJ2-6; D remains unclear. The CDR3 length is 14 residues. Deletions cut 2 bases from V and 12 bases from J, with 15 bases between. Germline V gene lookup returns CDR1 SGHDT and CDR2 YYEEEE. Written as DNA, the CDR3 is TGTGCCAGCAGCTTCTCCCCCGCTGTTTCCGTCCTGACTTTC. This translates into CASSFSPAVSVLTF.

This clone has a single count. The J gene is TRBJ2-1, the V gene TRBV9; TRBD1 matches 8 bases. The CDR3 length is 16 residues. Germline CDR1 reads SGDLS; CDR2 reads YYNGEE. Germline trimming cut 1 base from V and 2 bases from J; bases unmatched to any gene: 5. The CDR3 protein is CASSVSGQGPYNEQFF. CDR3 in DNA: TGTGCCAGCAGCGTATCTGGACAGGGACCCTACAATGAGCAGTTCTTC.

The chain recombines TRBV19 with TRBJ2-1; tentatively, D is TRBD1 or TRBD2 (5 bases each). V lost 6 bases to trimming and J lost 8 bases, with 20 bases between them. The germline V gene encodes CDR1 LNHDA and CDR2 SQIVND (reference sequence). There are 15 residues in the CDR3. The CDR3, as DNA: TGTGCCAGTAGCCAGAGGGGCAGGGCAGCAGATGAGCAGTTCTTC. Encoded protein: CASSQRGRAADEQFF.

V gene TRBV7-2 combines with J gene TRBJ1-3, with 7 bases matching TRBD1. CDR3 length: 15 residues. V shed 6 bases and J 0 bases; nucleotides not matched to a gene: 5. CDR1 SGHTA and CDR2 FQGNSA come from the germline V gene. This CDR3 is CASSSGGSSGNTIYF. As DNA, the CDR3 is TGTGCCAGCAGTTCAGGGGGGAGCTCTGGAAACACCATATATTTT. The full variable domain, rest sourced from reference TRBV7-2 and TRBJ1-3, is GAGVSQSPSNKVTEKGKDVELRCDPISGHTALYWYRQSLGQGLEFLIYFQGNSAPDKSGLPSDRFSAERTGGSVSTLTIQRTQQEDSAVYLCASSSGGSSGNTIYFGEGSWLTVV.

The chain employs TRBV5-4 and TRBJ1-3; no reliable D call. In germline, CDR1 is SGHNT, CDR2 YYREEE (reference sequence). This CDR3 contains 14 residues. Trimming stripped 7 bases from V and 8 bases from J, with 19 bases between. CDR3 loop: CASARSPYGDTIYF. CDR3 in DNA: TGTGCCAGCGCTCGTTCACCCTACGGGGACACCATATATTTT. The full variable domain, rest sourced from reference TRBV5-4 and TRBJ1-3, is ETGVTQSPTHLIKTRGQQVTLRCSSQSGHNTVSWYQQALGQGPQFIFQYYREEENGRGNFPPRFSGLQFPNYSSELNVNALELDDSALYLCASARSPYGDTIYFGEGSWLTVV.

The rearrangement joins TRBV25-1 to TRBJ1-4; D is unresolved. V lost 1 base to trimming and J lost 0 bases, with 9 bases between them. CDR1 is MGHDK, CDR2 SYGVNS, per germline. The CDR3 spans 16 residues. CDR3 residues: CASSEFAGATNEKLFF. CDR3 DNA sequence: TGTGCCAGCAGTGAATTCGCGGGCGCAACTAATGAAAAACTGTTTTTT.

This clone was seen once. The chain joins TRBV28 to TRBJ1-4, with unresolved D. V was pared by 3 bases and J by 6 bases, with 17 bases between. Germline V gives CDR1 MDHEN, CDR2 SYDVKM. This CDR3 contains 16 residues. CDR3 DNA sequence: TGTGCCAGCAGTTTCCAAAGAGCGACGGTCCATGAAAAACTGTTTTTT. It specifies CASSFQRATVHEKLFF.

The V call is TRBV18, the J call TRBJ2-3; 14 bases are a match to TRBD2. The CDR3 is made up of 16 amino acids. Germline values: CDR1 KGHSH, CDR2 LQKENI. V gave up 5 bases and J gave up 3 bases; unmatched junction bases: 4. The CDR3 DNA sequence: TGTGCCAGCTCAACGACTAGCGGGGGGGCTACAGATACGCAGTATTTT. Residues: CASSTTSGGATDTQYF.

The rearrangement joins TRBV28 to TRBJ2-3, with D maybe TRBD1 (5 bases). Trimming stripped 8 bases from V and 2 bases from J, with 17 bases between. In germline, CDR1 is MDHEN, CDR2 SYDVKM. The length of the CDR3 is 15 residues. The CDR3 nucleotides read TGTGCCAGCGAGGACATCGACCTCTCCACAGATACGCAGTATTTT. Its translation: CASEDIDLSTDTQYF.

The rearrangement links TRBV5-1 to TRBJ1-1, with a tentative D call TRBD1 (6 bases). Trimming removed 4 bases from V and 5 bases from J, with 18 bases in between. The CDR3 totals 15 residues. Germline values: CDR1 SGHRS, CDR2 YFSETQ. CDR3 in amino acids: CASSLQDSRGTEAFF. CDR3 DNA sequence: TGCGCCAGCAGCCTCCAGGACAGCCGGGGGACTGAAGCTTTCTTT.

The chain couples TRBV5-8 to TRBJ1-5, with TRBD1 matching 8 bases. Unmatched junction bases numbered 8, after V lost 3 bases and J lost 6 bases. This CDR3 contains 15 residues. Germline values: CDR1 SGHTS, CDR2 YDEGEE. The CDR3, as DNA: TGTGCCAGCAGCTCACTACACAGGGGGAGTCAGCCCCAGCATTTT. It is translated as CASSSLHRGSQPQHF.

This clone was seen a single time. The chain joins TRBV13 to TRBJ1-2, with 9 bases lining up with TRBD1. This CDR3 comprises 15 residues. Germline trimming cut 6 bases from V and 4 bases from J; bases unmatched to any gene: 9. From germline, CDR1 is PRHDT and CDR2 FYEKMQ (reference sequence). The CDR3 sequence is CASSSAGTGFYGYTF. The DNA for the CDR3 is TGTGCCAGCAGTTCCGCCGGGACAGGGTTCTATGGCTACACCTTC.